These 27 T cell receptor beta chains originate from one sample sequenced in a study of T cells in Graves' hyperthyroidism and ophthalmopathy. The source material, RNA transcripts, was used to amplify TCR beta CDR3 regions. The HTBI primer set served for first-round RT-PCR of the TCR CDR3. In TCRdb, the multiplex PCR reads were re-called with MiXCR into one record per CDR3 protein. The table shows some 620,000 distinct CDR3 sequences, with about a sixth occurring only once. Sequenced input: blood. The receptors here all came from a woman in her twenties or thirties with Graves' hyperthyroidism.

This clonotype showed up just once. A much larger clone sits a single nucleotide away, making a read error possible. In nucleotides, the CDR3 is TGTGCCAGCAGTTACTACCGGTCTCAGCGGGAGGGGATTAATAAGCAGTTCTTC. This translates into CASSYYRSQREGINKQFF. The chain couples TRBV6-5 to TRBJ2-1; 10 bases map to TRBD2. This CDR3 has 18 residues. The V gene's germline CDR1 is MNHEY and CDR2 SVGAGI. Unmatched junction bases numbered 17, after V lost 1 base and J lost 11 bases.

This clonotype has ten or more counts. The V gene is TRBV7-9, the J gene TRBJ2-2; 10 bases agree with TRBD2. Germline V gene data show CDR1 as SEHNR and CDR2 as FQNEAQ (reference sequence). The ends lost 5 bases at V and 7 bases at J; junction bases unmatched: 7. The CDR3 spans 15 residues. Here the CDR3 reads CASSTSGRAIGELFF. Written as DNA, the CDR3 is TGTGCCAGCAGCACAAGCGGGAGGGCCATCGGGGAGCTGTTTTTT.

This sequence joins TRBV11-2 and TRBJ2-1; 8 nucleotides align to TRBD1. V shed 4 bases, J shed 9 bases, and the junction held 20 bases outside the gene matches. In germline, CDR1 is SGHAT, CDR2 FQNNGV. CDR3 length: 18 residues. CDR3 sequence reads: CASSSALQTGGGFGEQFF. In DNA form, the CDR3 reads TGTGCCAGCAGCTCTGCATTACAAACAGGGGGAGGTTTTGGTGAGCAGTTCTTC.

This clonotype was seen ten or more times. The V gene is TRBV3-1, the J gene TRBJ2-2, with a weak D call TRBD1 (6 bases). The CDR3 contains 16 residues. The germline V gene has CDR1 LGHDT and CDR2 YNNKEL (reference sequence). The V end was cut by 3 bases, the J end by 1 base, with 12 bases between. The CDR3 region is CASSHLPTGNTGELFF. The CDR3 DNA reads TGTGCCAGCAGCCATCTGCCGACAGGGAACACCGGGGAGCTGTTTTTT.

This clonotype was detected ten times or more. This chain uses TRBV28 with TRBJ2-7; 12 positions match TRBD2. The CDR3 extends over 17 amino acids. Trimming cost V 4 bases and J 3 bases; bases outside gene matches: 10. In germline, CDR1 is MDHEN, CDR2 SYDVKM. The CDR3 DNA follows: TGTGCCAGCAGTTCCCACCAACTAGCGGGAGGCCTCTACGAGCAGTACTTC. Translating gives CASSSHQLAGGLYEQYF.

This clonotype was seen repeatedly, ten times or more. The chain uses TRBV5-1 and TRBJ2-7; 12 positions agree with TRBD2. Germline V CDR1 and CDR2: SGHRS, YFSETQ. V gave up 1 base and J gave up 1 base; unmatched junction bases: 6. This CDR3 is 17 amino acids long. This CDR3 reads CASSLTGLAGGSYEQYF. DNA of the CDR3: TGCGCCAGCAGCTTGACCGGGCTAGCGGGAGGGTCCTACGAGCAGTACTTC.

This clonotype was recorded a few times. The chain links TRBV9 to TRBJ2-2; D uncertain. The CDR3 is made up of 13 amino acids. Trimming left V 0 bases short and J 9 bases short, with 9 bases between. Germline V gene lookup returns CDR1 SGDLS and CDR2 YYNGEE. CDR3 region: CASSVVPEWELFF. The CDR3 bases are TGTGCCAGCAGCGTAGTCCCGGAATGGGAGCTGTTTTTT.

In its sample, this clonotype was seen many times. This chain uses TRBV11-1 with TRBJ2-5; no definite D call. CDR1 SGHAT and CDR2 FQDESV come from the germline V gene (reference sequence). With 1 base removed from V and 3 bases from J, the gap between germline ends came to 9 bases. This CDR3 is built from 14 residues. CDR3 loop: CASSLEGTEETQYF. The CDR3 nucleotides are TGTGCCAGCAGCTTAGAGGGCACCGAAGAGACCCAGTACTTC.

A word on this clonotype: It may be a read error: a sequence one base away is much more abundant. V and J are TRBV3-1 and TRBJ2-5, with a possible D match to TRBD2 (5 bases). CDR1 and CDR2 (germline): LGHDT, YNNKEL (reference sequence). This CDR3 contains 12 residues. The chain's CDR3 is CAISGPQETQYF. The CDR3 region has the DNA TGTGCCATCAGCGGCCCCCAAGAGACCCAGTACTTC.

The V gene is TRBV10-2, the J gene TRBJ2-7, with D tentatively TRBD1 or TRBD2 (6 bases each). CDR1 WSHSY and CDR2 SAAADI come from the germline V gene. The CDR3 length is 15 residues. Trimming stripped 6 bases from V and 6 bases from J, with 21 bases between. The CDR3 DNA is TGCGCCAGCAGAAGACCCGGGGCCGGAGGGGGCGAGCAGTACTTC. Protein sequence: CASRRPGAGGGEQYF.

This chain joins TRBV18 and TRBJ2-7; 7 bases are shared with TRBD2. The CDR3 runs 17 residues. CDR1 is KGHSH and CDR2 is LQKENI in the germline V gene. V shed 3 bases, J shed 1 base, and the junction held 12 bases outside the gene matches. CDR3 DNA sequence: TGTGCCAGCTCACCCATTAAGGCGGGAGCGGGGTCCTACGAGCAGTACTTC. Translating gives CASSPIKAGAGSYEQYF.

This clonotype has ten or more counts. CDR3 sequence (DNA): TGTGCCACCAGTGATTTCTGGGCAGATACGCAGTATTTT. It codes for CATSDFWADTQYF. The chain joins TRBV24-1 to TRBJ2-3; D is unclear. CDR1 and CDR2 from the germline V gene are KGHDR and SFDVKD. V was pared by 1 base and J by 4 bases, with 5 bases between. CDR3 size: 13 residues.

There are many counts of this clonotype. The gene calls are TRBV7-2 and TRBJ1-2; tentative D call: TRBD1 (6 bases). Germline V gene data show CDR1 as SGHTA and CDR2 as FQGNSA. CDR3 length: 15 residues. Deletions cut 1 base from V and 2 bases from J, with 11 bases between. The CDR3 region is CASSLVGTQNYGYTF. For the CDR3, the DNA is TGTGCCAGCAGCTTAGTAGGGACACAAAACTATGGCTACACCTTC.

J is TRBJ1-4 and V is TRBV20-1, with D hard to call. V was pared by 3 bases and J by 8 bases, with 13 bases between. The germline CDR1 and CDR2 sequences are DFQATT and SNEGSKA (reference sequence). The CDR3 loop spans 13 amino acids. The CDR3 bases are TGCAGTGCTAGCCCGACCCTAGGGGAAAAACTGTTTTTT. Translating it yields CSASPTLGEKLFF.

This clonotype showed up just a few times. The chain carries TRBV29-1 and TRBJ2-7; TRBD1 agrees at 7 bases. Germline V gene data show CDR1 as SQVTM and CDR2 as ANQGSEA. V shed 1 base, J shed 0 bases, and the junction held 6 bases outside the gene matches. This CDR3 is 15 amino acids long. CDR3: CSVEGGTDNSYEQYF. CDR3 DNA: TGCAGCGTTGAAGGAGGGACAGATAACTCCTACGAGCAGTACTTC.

In its sample, this clonotype was seen many times. This chain links TRBV5-1 with TRBJ2-3; D not certain. CDR1 is SGHRS and CDR2 is YFSETQ in the germline V gene. CDR3 size: 14 residues. The ends were cut back, 0 bases at V and 2 bases at J, with 7 bases in the middle. CDR3 DNA: TGCGCCAGCAGCTTGGGACTCATCACAGATACGCAGTATTTT. This gives the protein CASSLGLITDTQYF.

This clonotype was found a few times. This sequence joins TRBV24-1 and TRBJ2-7, with TRBD1 matching over 10 bases. V was pared by 4 bases and J by 3 bases, with 5 bases of the junction left unmatched. Germline V lookup: CDR1 KGHDR, CDR2 SFDVKD. This CDR3 region has 15 residues. The DNA of the CDR3 is TGTGCCACCAGTGACCCAGGACAGGGGGGCTACGAGCAGTACTTC. This gives the protein CATSDPGQGGYEQYF.

The J gene is TRBJ2-5, the V gene TRBV9; 7 bases are shared with TRBD2. V shed 4 bases, J shed 5 bases, and the junction held 11 bases outside the gene matches. The CDR3 runs to 15 residues. Per germline, CDR1 SGDLS and CDR2 YYNGEE. The CDR3 coding sequence is TGTGCCAGCAGCCACCCAGGGACTATCGGGGAGACCCAGTACTTC. It is translated as CASSHPGTIGETQYF.

This clonotype showed up many times. The V gene is TRBV12-3 or TRBV12-4, the J gene TRBJ1-5; 12 bases align to TRBD1. The CDR3 consists of 18 residues. Germline trimming cut 7 bases from V and 0 bases from J; bases unmatched to any gene: 10. For the CDR3, the DNA is TGTGCCAGCAACATCGGGACAGGGGGCGGGTATAGCAATCAGCCCCAGCATTTT. Protein sequence: CASNIGTGGGYSNQPQHF.

This clonotype was detected many times. The chain recombines TRBV7-2 with TRBJ2-5; tentatively, D is TRBD2 (7 bases). Trimming cost V 1 base and J 1 base, with 16 bases left between them. Looked up from germline, CDR1 is SGHTA and CDR2 is FQGNSA. This CDR3 region has 17 residues. CDR3 loop: CASSLGGRGGTQETQYF. The DNA of the CDR3 is TGTGCCAGCAGCTTAGGTGGAAGGGGGGGAACCCAAGAGACCCAGTACTTC.

This clonotype was found a few times. The chain is built from TRBV27 and TRBJ2-7; weak D call: TRBD1 (6 bases). The CDR3 runs 12 residues. Trimming shortened V by 8 bases and J by 6 bases, and 14 bases separated the two germline ends. Germline CDR1 and CDR2: MNHEY and SMNVEV (reference sequence). CDR3 loop: CASGITGSEQYF. In nucleotides, the CDR3 is TGTGCCAGCGGAATCACAGGGTCCGAGCAGTACTTC.

The rearrangement joins TRBV19 to TRBJ2-7, with D unclear. The germline V and J ends were trimmed by 5 bases and 2 bases, with 13 bases remaining between them. Per germline, CDR1 LNHDA and CDR2 SQIVND (reference sequence). The CDR3 loop spans 14 amino acids. In nucleotides, the CDR3 is TGTGCCAGTAGTCATGGCGCGCGCCCCTACGAGCAGTACTTC. The encoded protein is CASSHGARPYEQYF. Drawing the rest from reference TRBV19 and TRBJ2-7, the complete variable domain is DGGITQSPKYLFRKEGQNVTLSCEQNLNHDAMYWYRQDPGQGLRLIYYSQIVNDFQKGDIAEGYSVSREKKESFPLTVTSAQKNPTAFYLCASSHGARPYEQYFGPGTRLTVT.

This clonotype was observed at least ten times. This chain uses TRBV12-3 or TRBV12-4 with TRBJ2-5, with TRBD2 matching 13 bases. This CDR3 is built from 19 residues. V lost 5 bases and J lost 1; bases outside the gene matches: 13. The DNA of the CDR3 is TGTGCCAGCAGTCGCAAAGACCCGGGACTAGCGGGGATCCAAGAGACCCAGTACTTC. The encoded protein is CASSRKDPGLAGIQETQYF.

This clonotype showed up many times. V gene TRBV6-1 combines with J gene TRBJ2-7; a weak D match, TRBD2 (5 bases). V lost 6 bases and J 7 bases, leaving 19 bases between the germline ends. Germline CDR1 reads MNHNS; CDR2 reads SASEGT. The CDR3 is made up of 14 amino acids. CDR3 bases: TGTGCCAGCAGATTCGAGAGGGCCAAGGGAGAGCAGTACTTC. It codes for CASRFERAKGEQYF.

This clonotype showed up many times. The chain has TRBV28 and TRBJ2-5; unclear D gene. Germline values: CDR1 MDHEN, CDR2 SYDVKM. This CDR3 region has 14 residues. V was trimmed by 4 bases and J by 7 bases, leaving 16 bases between them. The CDR3 bases are TGTGCCAGCAGTTCCCCAAACACCCCCGGGACCCAGTACTTC. Residues: CASSSPNTPGTQYF.

Concerning this clonotype: One end of the junction fails to match germline, which may point to a read error. The chain combines TRBV7-7 with TRBJ2-2, with TRBD1 matching over 11 bases. Germline CDR1 reads SSHAT; CDR2 reads FNYEAQ (reference sequence). The CDR3 is 15 amino acids. The CDR3 spells CASRRGTGGTGELFF. The CDR3 DNA reads TGTGCTAGCAGACGTGGGACAGGGGGCACCGGGGAGCTGTTTTTT.

In this sample, this clonotype turned up many times. Here the CDR3 DNA reads TGCAGTGCTAGAGAAACAGACAGGCTCACCGGGACCTACGAGCAGTACTTC. It is translated as CSARETDRLTGTYEQYF. The chain couples TRBV20-1 to TRBJ2-7; D is possibly TRBD1 (6 bases). CDR3 length: 17 amino acids. CDR1 is DFQATT and CDR2 is SNEGSKA in the germline V gene (reference sequence). The V end lost 0 bases, the J end lost 2 bases, and 20 bases lay between the germline ends.